This T cell receptor (beta chain) was observed in a study of regulatory T cells in long-lasting Graves disease (dated by TCRdb to the early 2020s). With regard to the full study: Antithyroid drugs had been taken for less than 3 months by newly diagnosed Graves' disease patients. Peripheral blood TCR sequencing and RNA sequencing compared persistent Graves' disease patients with newly diagnosed Graves' disease patients. The study was conducted in China and was registered as a clinical trial. A total of around 35 samples underwent TCR sequencing: around 13 from persistent and roughly 20 from newly diagnosed Graves' disease patients.

In this sample, this clonotype turned up a few times. Its specific antigen is unknown. Per-base quality was not reported, and no clone a single base away is much larger than it. What the time point label conveys for this sample: newly diagnosed GD, antithyroid drugs for less than 3 months. RNA was extracted from PBMCs in TRIzol for both TCR sequencing and RNA sequencing. The diagnosis of Graves' disease was made according to American Thyroid Association guidelines. Recruitment of patients was carried out at an endocrinology department in Xi'an, China. From each patient, nine milliliters of peripheral blood was collected into an EDTA anticoagulant tube. Ficoll Paque Plus density gradient separation was used to isolate PBMCs, and no additional T cell sorting was done. An Agilent 2100 Bioanalyzer and agarose gel were used to assess RNA quality, and a NanoDrop 2000 was used to measure RNA concentration.

From its cysteine to its phenylalanine, the CDR3 spans 14 amino acids. Just the 42-base CDR3 DNA is kept, in frame starting at base 1. The junction carries 13 bases between V and J, which are trimmed by 5 bases and 5 bases respectively. Taken from the germline V gene (reference sequence), the CDR1 and CDR2 loops are MNHEY and SMNVEV. Broader findings and caveats from the paper: Sequencing and analysis were limited to the TCR beta chain. Peripheral blood alone was examined, since thyroid tissue, which constituted the primary lesion, could not be accessed. Lower TCR Shannon entropy and fewer highly expanded clones were observed in persistent Graves' disease patients than in newly diagnosed patients, which suggested clonal expansion. Persistent patients shared more public clonotypes among themselves (2,741) than newly diagnosed patients did (roughly 910). Preferential use of TRBV28, TRBJ1-2 and TRBJ2-5 was observed in persistent disease, whereas TRBV20-1 and TRBJ2-1 were favored in newly diagnosed disease. The authors noted that the small sample size was a limitation that may lower accuracy.

Receptor libraries were prepared by multiplex PCR. Sequencer: Illumina HiSeq 4000. To build TCR beta libraries, CDR3 regions were amplified by Arm-PCR using iRepertoire HTBI primers. Before sequencing, the PCR products went through gel purification. The original methods were these. Gene usage analysis of CDR3 amino acid clonotypes used the 62 TRBV and some 13 TRBJ segments found across samples. Filtered high-quality paired reads were merged into contigs using COPE and FqMerger. BLAST was used to align contigs to the IMGT TRBV, TRBD and TRBJ reference genes, and CDR3 was defined following IMGT. Clonotypes above 0.1% frequency were classified as highly expanded clones. Repertoire diversity was measured by Shannon entropy, and V-J evenness by the Gini coefficient. A clonotype found in more than one individual was treated as public. Using fastp at Q25 and MiXCR, TCRdb reprocessed the public reads and kept productive beta chains. Each CDR3 protein appears once, grouped with its most common genes and DNA. The V and J calls reflect TCRdb's pipeline rather than the authors' work. Here the sample has about 620,000 distinct CDR3 sequences; 15% to 20% occur a single time. Approximately 18% of the sample is held by the ten biggest clonotypes.

These data were likewise used in another study, on T cells in Graves' hyperthyroidism and ophthalmopathy. That second report states: Graves' hyperthyroidism was defined as stable when no progression to ophthalmopathy occurred over 18 months of follow-up. Hyperthyroidism patients were newly diagnosed, had a disease duration of under 2 months, and were aged 18 to 65 years. Exclusion was applied to patients with uncontrolled infections, other autoimmune diseases, pregnancy or lactation. Diagnoses were based on clinical symptoms, serum thyroxine and TRAb, thyroid ultrasound and orbital computed tomography. A first-round RT-PCR of the TCR CDR3 used the HTBI primer set with the Qiagen OneStep RT-PCR kit. Most expanded thyroid clonotypes (frequency above 0.001) were also found in blood, which suggests that blood repertoires may mirror thyroid immune responses. Ophthalmopathy was separated from stable hyperthyroidism by a 13 V-J signature model, with about 86% sensitivity and roughly 84% specificity obtained in cross-validation and 80%/75% obtained in testing. During validation, the model predicted progression to ophthalmopathy a median of roughly 7.1 months ahead of onset, with roughly 65% sensitivity and roughly 75% specificity. TCR V-J signatures able to tell the groups apart were searched for in a discovery cohort of 100 patients, of whom more than 40 had Graves' ophthalmopathy and 55 to 65 had stable Graves' hyperthyroidism. Whether ophthalmopathy could be predicted prospectively was tested in an independent validation cohort made up of roughly 20 hyperthyroidism patients plus 17 patients who later progressed to ophthalmopathy. For training and testing, the approximately 97 patients in the discovery cohort were randomly divided in a 7:3 ratio. In about 6 Graves' hyperthyroidism patients, the study also compared T-cell repertoires from thyroid tissue with T-cell repertoires from blood. Following sampling, methimazole starting at 30 mg daily was given to hyperthyroidism patients, and high-dose intravenous methylprednisolone was given to ophthalmopathy patients. Libraries were constructed in a second round of multiplex PCR, after which size selection and purification were performed. Libraries were sequenced paired-end with 100 bp reads on an Illumina HiSeq2000. SOAPnuke was used to process the raw data, with reads discarded if the reads contained adapters or uncalled bases, had a mean Phred below 15, or lacked an exact constant-primer or identifier match. High-quality paired reads were merged using COPE v1.2.5, and each unique nucleotide sequence was defined as a clonotype. MiTCR v1.1 was used to align clonotypes to the IMGT TRBV, TRBD and TRBJ reference segments. Only V-J combinations with frequency above 0.0001, covering about 99% of repertoires, were analysed. The TCS score was defined as the ratio of F50 (clonal expansion) to E x V (chaos), calculated using BLOSUM62-based TCRdist between CDR3 peptides within each V-J. Welch's t-statistics and random forest reduced around 510 V-J features to about 12, which were used in a naive Bayes classifier (R e1071). Sample size was not statistically predetermined, and investigators were not blinded to group allocation. The paper describes TCR Vbeta CDR3 sequencing of 135 peripheral blood samples, made up of about 41 ophthalmopathy patients, roughly 75 hyperthyroidism patients and some 17 progressor patients.

This TCR was sampled from a woman in her twenties or thirties with Graves disease. Donor details come from another sample of the same person, matched by shared clones. This specimen consisted of peripheral blood mononuclear cells (PBMCs), obtained at new diagnosis, from a patient treated with antithyroid drugs. The rearranged chain carries TRBV27 and TRBJ1-5; the D gene is unclear. In nucleotides, the sequence is TGTGCCAGCAGTCTTGAGTTTAGGCATCAGCCCCAGCATTTT. This yields the protein CASSLEFRHQPQHF.